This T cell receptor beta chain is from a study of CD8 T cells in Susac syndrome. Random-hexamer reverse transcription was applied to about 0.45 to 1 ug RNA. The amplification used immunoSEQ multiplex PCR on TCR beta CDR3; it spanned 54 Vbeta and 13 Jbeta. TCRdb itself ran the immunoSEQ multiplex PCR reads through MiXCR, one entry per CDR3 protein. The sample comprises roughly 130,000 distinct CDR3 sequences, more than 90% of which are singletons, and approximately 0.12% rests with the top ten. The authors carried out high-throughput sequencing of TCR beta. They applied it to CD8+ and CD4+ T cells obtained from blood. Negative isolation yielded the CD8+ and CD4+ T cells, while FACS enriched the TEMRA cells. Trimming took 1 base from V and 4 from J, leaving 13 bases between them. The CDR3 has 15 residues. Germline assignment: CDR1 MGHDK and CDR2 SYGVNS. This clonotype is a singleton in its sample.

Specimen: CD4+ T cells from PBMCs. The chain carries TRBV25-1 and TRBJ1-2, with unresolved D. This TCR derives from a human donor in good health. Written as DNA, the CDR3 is TGTGCCAGCAGTGAATCGGGCAGGTATTTCTATGGCTACACCTTC. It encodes CASSESGRYFYGYTF.